The clone carrying this T cell receptor beta chain was counted a few times. The antigen remains undetermined. Trimming left V 1 base short and J 3 bases short, with 10 bases between. The V gene's germline CDR1 is MNHEY and CDR2 SMNVEV (reference sequence). The CDR3 totals 15 residues. With molecular barcodes, quantitative 5'-RACE was used to make the TCR beta libraries. One entry per CDR3 protein, called by TCRdb with MiXCR from the 5' RACE reads. Of 200,000 to 250,000 distinct CDR3 sequences listed, about 7.3% are singletons. These data originate in a study of CD8 T cells in ankylosing spondylitis. General observations from the study: Reported data indicate significant enrichment of disease-linked clones within matched ankylosing spondylitis synovial fluid. Several of the motif variants were reported before in synovial fluid and blood from reactive arthritis. Several highly homologous variants formed a TCR beta motif that appeared characteristic of ankylosing spondylitis blood. Disease-linked clones were found to be CD8+ and relatively rare in peripheral blood.

The genes are TRBV27 and TRBJ2-1; D possibly corresponds to TRBD1 (6 bases). The sequence came from a male donor with ankylosing spondylitis. Sequenced material: blood, either unsorted or a sorted T cell fraction (not recorded which). The CDR3 sequence: CASSLYRGYYNEQFF. The CDR3 DNA reads TGTGCCAGCAGTTTATATAGGGGGTACTACAATGAGCAGTTCTTC.